The clone carrying this TCR beta chain turned up a few times. Its antigen is unidentified. These data are taken from a study of T-cell memory formation after mild COVID-19. Notes on the study in general: Later expanders leaned CD4+, whereas day 15 to 85 contracting clones were balanced CD4/CD8. The authors did not confirm SARS-CoV-2 specificity of second-wave clones peaking day 37.

A single record per CDR3 protein comes from TCRdb applying MiXCR to the 5' RACE reads. The data show 250,000 to 400,000 distinct CDR3 sequences, with 13% to 15% seen just once and around 23% held by the top ten. Trimming stripped 2 bases from V and 12 bases from J, with 10 bases between. This CDR3 has 11 residues. Germline V gene sequence: CDR1 MNHEY, CDR2 SVGAGI. The sample comprised PBMCs or a T cell subset sorted from them (not recorded which). The clonotype was recovered from a man between 18 and 35 years old who had mild COVID-19 (a few samples of this study predate the infection). Cell type and time point are not known. This chain uses TRBV6-5 with TRBJ1-1, with D possibly matching TRBD1 (5 bases). The CDR3 DNA sequence: TGTGCCAGCAGTTACCGGGGCGGAACTTTCTTT. This codes for CASSYRGGTFF.